The next 28 T cell receptor beta chains were all read from a single sample in a study of MAIT cells during Salmonella Paratyphi A infection. The time point here: mid-infection, around enteric fever diagnosis. MAIT cells were sorted by flow cytometry as Valpha7.2+ CD161+ T cells. Overall study results and limits: Oligoclonal MAIT cells preferred TRBV20 and TRBV6, with usage seemingly unaffected by infection.

TCRdb analysed the 5' RACE reads with MiXCR anew, one entry per CDR3 protein. The table includes roughly 700 distinct CDR3 sequences, roughly 15% detected once. Antigens of these TCRs are unknown. The source material was MAIT cells from blood, sampled at the middle sampling point of the challenge study. The source of these receptors is a person aged 18 to 75 who was deliberately infected with Salmonella Paratyphi A in a paratyphoid fever challenge study.

This clonotype came up a few times. J is TRBJ2-3 and V is TRBV7-9; D gene ambiguous. Germline lookup yields CDR1 SEHNR and CDR2 FQNEAQ (reference sequence). V was cut by 3 bases and J by 4 bases, with 14 bases left in between. CDR3 size: 15 residues. The CDR3: CASSLAIPFADTQYF. In DNA form, the CDR3 reads TGTGCCAGCAGCTTGGCGATCCCGTTCGCAGATACGCAGTATTTT.

This clonotype is medium-sized. CDR3 in DNA: TGCAGTGCTAGAGGACTAGCGGATTACGAGCAGTACTTC. Amino acids: CSARGLADYEQYF. The chain has TRBV20-1 and TRBJ2-7; 9 nucleotides line up with TRBD2. This CDR3 contains 13 residues. The germline V gene has CDR1 DFQATT and CDR2 SNEGSKA (reference sequence). The V and J ends lost 1 base and 4 bases, in that order; junction bases with no gene match: 2.

By proportion, this clonotype is large. The chain couples TRBV6-4 to TRBJ2-3; 8 bases match TRBD1. From germline, CDR1 is MRHNA and CDR2 SNTAGT. V shed 2 bases, J shed 4 bases, and the junction held 5 bases outside the gene matches. The CDR3 spans 15 residues. The CDR3 protein is CASSDGVRGPDTQYF. CDR3 DNA sequence: TGTGCCAGCAGTGACGGGGTCAGGGGGCCAGATACGCAGTATTTT.

V usage is TRBV12-3 or TRBV12-4 and J usage is TRBJ2-7; either TRBD1 or TRBD2 may supply D (6 bases each). The CDR3 covers 17 residues. V gave up 1 base and J gave up 2 bases, with 18 bases separating them. In DNA form, the CDR3 reads TGTGCCAGCAGTTTAGTGGTGGGGGGCAGTCTCACCTACGAGCAGTACTTC. It is translated as CASSLVVGGSLTYEQYF.

This clonotype is categorized as medium-sized (0.01 to 0.1%). This chain joins TRBV28 and TRBJ2-1; 8 nucleotides line up with TRBD1. The length of the CDR3 is 15 residues. Germline values: CDR1 MDHEN, CDR2 SYDVKM. With V trimmed by 6 bases and J by 2 bases, 6 bases remained unmatched. The CDR3 sequence is CASRPGQEAYNEQFF. The CDR3 nucleotides read TGTGCCAGCAGGCCGGGACAGGAGGCCTACAATGAGCAGTTCTTC.

In its sample, this clonotype ranks as medium-sized (0.01 to 0.1%). This rearrangement joins TRBV20-1 to TRBJ2-1, with 10 bases fitting TRBD2. The V and J ends lost 4 bases and 3 bases, in that order; junction bases with no gene match: 3. The CDR3 is made up of 14 amino acids. CDR1 is DFQATT and CDR2 is SNEGSKA in the germline V gene (reference sequence). The CDR3 DNA reads TGCAGTGCTACTCTAGCGGGAGACTACAATGAGCAGTTCTTC. Translated, it gives CSATLAGDYNEQFF.

The genes are TRBV6-1 and TRBJ2-7; 7 nucleotides agree with TRBD1. With 4 bases clipped from V and 3 bases from J, the junction kept 12 bases outside the gene matches. This CDR3 contains 16 residues. Germline V gene sequence: CDR1 MNHNS, CDR2 SASEGT. The CDR3 sequence is CASSARADREFYEQYF. In DNA, the CDR3 is TGTGCCAGCAGTGCTAGAGCCGACAGGGAATTCTACGAGCAGTACTTC.

The V and J genes are TRBV4-2 and TRBJ2-7, with D perhaps being TRBD1 or TRBD2 (5 bases each). CDR1 and CDR2 from the germline V gene are LGHNA and YNFKEQ. This CDR3 is built from 15 residues. The V gene lost 0 bases and the J gene lost 5 bases, with 14 bases spanning the gap. This chain's CDR3 is CASSQEGDGLNEQYF. Here the CDR3 DNA reads TGTGCCAGCAGCCAAGAAGGGGACGGTTTAAACGAGCAGTACTTC.

This rearrangement joins TRBV4-2 to TRBJ2-5; TRBD2 agrees at 8 bases. Germline assignment: CDR1 LGHNA and CDR2 YNFKEQ. This CDR3 has 15 amino acids. The J segment lost 1 base and the V segment lost 0 bases, leaving 1 base of the junction unmatched. The DNA for the CDR3 is TGTGCCAGCAGCCAAGATCGGGGGGGCCAAGAGACCCAGTACTTC. Residues: CASSQDRGGQETQYF.

By share, this clonotype counts as large. The rearrangement links TRBV6-4 to TRBJ2-3; 10 bases line up with TRBD1. Germline V lookup: CDR1 MRHNA, CDR2 SNTAGT. This CDR3 is built from 14 residues. The J segment lost 4 bases and the V segment lost 2 bases, leaving 0 bases of the junction unmatched. The CDR3 protein is CASSDGQGADTQYF. The CDR3 nucleotides read TGTGCCAGCAGTGACGGACAGGGGGCAGATACGCAGTATTTT.

This clonotype was counted between two and nine times. This chain joins TRBV6-5 and TRBJ2-3; D is undetermined. V dropped 5 bases and J dropped 2 bases, with 8 bases sitting between them. The germline CDR1 and CDR2 sequences are MNHEY and SVGAGI. The CDR3 extends over 13 amino acids. The chain's CDR3 is CASSLQITDTQYF. The CDR3 DNA reads TGTGCCAGCAGTCTTCAAATCACAGATACGCAGTATTTT.

The V call is TRBV19, the J call TRBJ1-1; TRBD1 is a possible D gene (5 bases). Germline assignment: CDR1 LNHDA and CDR2 SQIVND (reference sequence). This CDR3 is 10 amino acids long. Trimming cost V 7 bases and J 5 bases, with 5 bases left between them. This CDR3 is CASTGTEAFF. In DNA form, the CDR3 reads TGTGCCAGTACAGGGACTGAAGCTTTCTTT.

This clonotype is medium-sized within its sample. The gene calls are TRBV6-4 and TRBJ2-1; 11 bases fit TRBD2. With 3 bases clipped from V and 7 bases from J, the junction kept 5 bases outside the gene matches. The CDR3 is made up of 15 amino acids. Germline loops: CDR1 MRHNA, CDR2 SNTAGT. CDR3 nucleotides: TGTGCCAGCAGTGATCGTAGCGGGGGGGAAAATGAGCAGTTCTTC. Its translation: CASSDRSGGENEQFF.

The chain recombines TRBV6-1 with TRBJ2-3, with 11 nucleotides matching TRBD2. Germline assignment: CDR1 MNHNS and CDR2 SASEGT. CDR3 size: 17 residues. The CDR3 region has the DNA TGTGAAAGAAGTGAGAACGTAGCGGGAGGGCCAGCAGATACGCAGTATTTT. Translating gives CERSENVAGGPADTQYF.

By proportion, this clonotype is medium-sized. The chain combines TRBV15 with TRBJ2-6; D perhaps matches TRBD2 (5 bases). The germline V gene has CDR1 LNHNV and CDR2 YYDKDF (reference sequence). The length of the CDR3 is 16 residues. V lost 0 bases, J lost 4 bases, and 10 bases lay in between. The CDR3 bases are TGTGCCACCAGCAGAGATCGAGGGTCCGGGGCCAACGTCCTGACTTTC. It is translated as CATSRDRGSGANVLTF. Variable domain in full (rest from reference TRBV15 and TRBJ2-6): DAMVIQNPRYQVTQFGKPVTLSCSQTLNHNVMYWYQQKSSQAPKLLFHYYDKDFNNEADTPDNFQSRRPNTSFCFLDIRSPGLGDTAMYLCATSRDRGSGANVLTFGAGSRLTVL.

By share, this clonotype ranks as medium-sized (0.01 to 0.1%). This chain links TRBV20-1 with TRBJ1-1; 7 bases are shared with TRBD1. The CDR3 totals 12 residues. Germline CDR1 and CDR2: DFQATT and SNEGSKA (reference sequence). V was pared by 2 bases and J by 3 bases, with 0 bases of the junction left unmatched. Written as DNA, the CDR3 is TGCAGTGCTAGACAGGGGGACACTGAAGCTTTCTTT. This gives the protein CSARQGDTEAFF.

The chain employs TRBV6-1 and TRBJ2-3; 11 nucleotides match TRBD1. Trimming removed 2 bases from V and 4 bases from J; junction bases left unmatched: 5. This CDR3 contains 16 residues. CDR1 is MNHNS, CDR2 SASEGT, per germline. CDR3 loop: CASSESPGQGADTQYF. The CDR3 bases are TGTGCCAGCAGTGAATCACCGGGACAGGGGGCAGATACGCAGTATTTT.

By sample fraction, this clonotype is medium-sized. This chain connects TRBV19 to TRBJ2-3, with D perhaps matching TRBD2 (6 bases). V was pared by 3 bases and J by 10 bases, with 14 bases between. Germline assignment: CDR1 LNHDA and CDR2 SQIVND (reference sequence). This CDR3 spans 13 amino acids. The DNA of the CDR3 is TGTGCCAGTAGTATCCCCGGGACTCGGGCGCAGTATTTT. Translation gives CASSIPGTRAQYF.

Note on this clonotype: Sequence at one end of the junction differs from germline and may be a read error. The chain is built from TRBV2 and TRBJ1-5, with D hard to call. The CDR3 is 13 amino acids. Germline CDR1 is SNHLY and CDR2 is FYNNEI. The CDR3 DNA sequence: TGTGCCCGCCGTGTCGACGGCCCTCCGCCCCCGCCTTTT. It is translated as CARRVDGPPPPPF.

Sample share makes this clonotype medium-sized. The V gene is TRBV4-2, the J gene TRBJ2-3; possible D gene TRBD2, 5 bases. Deletions cut 3 bases from V and 0 bases from J, with 10 bases between. Germline values: CDR1 LGHNA, CDR2 YNFKEQ. This CDR3 has 15 amino acids. The chain's CDR3 is CASSQELGSTDTQYF. The CDR3 bases are TGTGCCAGCAGCCAGGAACTAGGAAGCACAGATACGCAGTATTTT.

In its sample, this clonotype ranks as medium-sized (0.01 to 0.1%). This sequence joins TRBV30 and TRBJ2-7; 7 positions agree with TRBD1. Losses at the gene ends were 7 bases for V and 7 bases for J; bases not matched to a gene: 7. The CDR3 consists of 11 residues. From germline, CDR1 is GTSNPN and CDR2 SVGIG (reference sequence). CDR3 bases: TGTGCCTCCACCACAGGGGTTGAGCAGTACTTC. Translation: CASTTGVEQYF.

The gene calls are TRBV21-1 and TRBJ2-1. TRBV21-1 is termed a pseudogene. This CDR3 has 15 amino acids. CDR3 DNA sequence: TGTGCCAGCAGCTACGAAGAGCCCTACTACAATGAGCAGTTCTTC. The encoded protein is CASSYEEPYYNEQFF.

This clonotype showed up just a few times. The CDR3 here is CATSRAAGTGPDTQYF. The CDR3 DNA reads TGTGCCACCAGCAGAGCGGCGGGGACAGGGCCAGATACGCAGTATTTT. The V and J genes are TRBV15 and TRBJ2-3; 9 nucleotides line up with TRBD1. Germline V gene data show CDR1 as LNHNV and CDR2 as YYDKDF (reference sequence). This CDR3 contains 16 residues. J lost 4 bases, V lost 1 base, and 6 bases had no gene match. Filled out from reference TRBV15 and TRBJ2-3, the complete variable domain reads DAMVIQNPRYQVTQFGKPVTLSCSQTLNHNVMYWYQQKSSQAPKLLFHYYDKDFNNEADTPDNFQSRRPNTSFCFLDIRSPGLGDTAMYLCATSRAAGTGPDTQYFGPGTRLTVL.

In its sample, this clonotype is large. The CDR3 sequence is CASSDSGSGDADTQYF. The DNA for the CDR3 is TGTGCCAGCAGTGACTCGGGGAGCGGGGACGCAGATACGCAGTATTTT. The rearrangement links TRBV6-4 to TRBJ2-3; TRBD2 aligns across 7 bases. CDR1 is MRHNA, CDR2 SNTAGT, per germline. With V trimmed by 0 bases and J by 4 bases, 7 bases remained unmatched. The CDR3 loop spans 16 amino acids.

By its share, this clonotype is medium-sized. V gene TRBV20-1 combines with J gene TRBJ1-1; D remains ambiguous. CDR3 length equals 12 residues. Trimming took off 2 bases at V and 3 bases at J, with 7 bases between the two ends. Germline V gene lookup returns CDR1 DFQATT and CDR2 SNEGSKA (reference sequence). CDR3 nucleotides: TGCAGTGCTAGAAGTGGGGACACTGAAGCTTTCTTT. Amino acid sequence: CSARSGDTEAFF.

This clonotype was found a few times. This rearrangement joins TRBV20-1 to TRBJ2-2, with 8 positions matching TRBD2. The germline gives CDR1 DFQATT, CDR2 SNEGSKA (reference sequence). Germline trimming cut 1 base from V and 3 bases from J; bases unmatched to any gene: 4. This CDR3 has 15 amino acids. In nucleotides, the CDR3 is TGCAGTGCTAGAGTTCTCGGGAGGGACACCGGGGAGCTGTTTTTT. This gives the protein CSARVLGRDTGELFF.

J is TRBJ1-2 and V is TRBV24-1; the D is unclear. Per germline, CDR1 KGHDR and CDR2 SFDVKD. There are 10 residues in the CDR3. Trimming shortened V by 7 bases and J by 5 bases, and 4 bases separated the two germline ends. This CDR3 is CATSRYGYTF. The CDR3 DNA is TGTGCCACCAGCCGATATGGCTACACCTTC.

This clonotype is categorized as medium-sized. The chain combines TRBV6-4 with TRBJ2-2, with D possibly called TRBD1 or TRBD2 (6 bases each). Germline CDR1 MRHNA, CDR2 SNTAGT. The length of the CDR3 is 16 residues. The V and J ends lost 0 bases and 4 bases respectively, with 12 bases between them. The CDR3 DNA reads as TGTGCCAGCAGTGACTCGGAGGGGGGTACCACCGGGGAGCTGTTTTTT. This codes for CASSDSEGGTTGELFF.